A single sample gave rise to the 22 T cell receptor beta chains below, sequenced in a study of blood T cell repertoires in COVID-19. Clones were sequenced by immunoSEQ multiplex PCR, and TCRdb holds only the in-frame ones, with some missing. The sample yields 250,000 to 350,000 clones, roughly 89% seen once. Sequencing used peripheral blood. The receptor set was obtained from a man aged 30 to 45 with acute or convalescent COVID-19.

The chain combines TRBV7-2 with TRBJ2-1, with a weak D call TRBD1 (5 bases). Between the trimmed V and J ends, which lost 1 base and 3 bases, there was a span of 10 bases. Germline V gene sequence: CDR1 SGHTA, CDR2 FQGNSA. This CDR3 has 15 amino acids. This CDR3 reads CASSLETQGYNEQFF. The CDR3 DNA sequence: TGTGCCAGCAGCTTAGAAACCCAGGGCTACAATGAGCAGTTCTTC.

The chain recombines TRBV3-1 (or the pseudogene TRBV3-2) with TRBJ2-1; D is perhaps TRBD2 (6 bases). The CDR3 spans 15 residues. Trimming took off 0 bases at V and 4 bases at J, with 10 bases between the two ends. The germline V gene encodes CDR1 LGHDT and CDR2 YNNKEL (reference sequence). The CDR3: CASSQDSGSYNEQFF. CDR3 bases: TGTGCCAGCAGCCAAGATAGCGGCTCATACAATGAGCAGTTCTTC.

This clone has a handful of counts. This chain joins TRBV19 and TRBJ2-7; 10 positions agree with TRBD2. V was clipped by 6 bases and J by 0 bases; unmatched bases: 2. CDR1 is LNHDA, CDR2 SQIVND, per germline (reference sequence). This CDR3 region has 14 residues. DNA of the CDR3: TGTGCCAGTAGGGCTAGCGGGAGCTCCTACGAGCAGTACTTC. It is translated as CASRASGSSYEQYF.

The V and J genes are TRBV6-5 and TRBJ2-7, with 8 bases lining up with TRBD2. The CDR3 runs to 12 residues. Trimming at V came to 7 bases and at J to 2 bases, leaving 1 base not matched to a gene. Germline V gene sequence: CDR1 MNHEY, CDR2 SVGAGI. As DNA, the CDR3 is TGTGCCAGCATCGGGAGGGCCTACGAGCAGTACTTC. Encoded protein: CASIGRAYEQYF.

V is TRBV10-1 and J is TRBJ2-7; TRBD1 agrees at 9 bases. Trimming took 5 bases from V and 2 from J; bases not matched to a gene: 4. Germline V gene data show CDR1 as WNHNN and CDR2 as SYGVQD (reference sequence). This CDR3 is built from 14 residues. The CDR3 reads CASSFGTGTYEQYF. CDR3 nucleotide sequence: TGCGCCAGCAGTTTCGGGACAGGGACCTACGAGCAGTACTTC.

The chain uses TRBV18 and TRBJ2-7; D ambiguous. Per the germline V gene, CDR1 is KGHSH and CDR2 is LQKENI. The CDR3 sequence is 15 residues long. The V end lost 1 base, the J end lost 1 base, and 11 bases lay between the germline ends. DNA for the CDR3: TGTGCCAGCTCACCACTCTGGGCGCAGTCCTACGAGCAGTACTTC. Translating it yields CASSPLWAQSYEQYF.

The chain links TRBV28 to TRBJ1-3; D remains ambiguous. Per the germline V gene, CDR1 is MDHEN and CDR2 is SYDVKM. Trimming removed 3 bases at V and 3 bases at J, with 15 bases between. The CDR3 runs 16 residues. CDR3: CASSFRSISGGNTIYF. DNA of the CDR3: TGTGCCAGCAGTTTTAGATCGATCTCGGGTGGAAACACCATATATTTT.

The rearrangement joins TRBV5-8 to TRBJ1-4; D may be TRBD1 (5 bases). This CDR3 region has 14 residues. Deletions cut 4 bases from V and 7 bases from J, with 14 bases between. CDR1 is SGHTS and CDR2 is YDEGEE in the germline V gene. CDR3 in amino acids: CASSPGQGGEKLFF. CDR3 in DNA: TGTGCCAGCAGCCCCGGGCAGGGAGGTGAAAAACTGTTTTTT.

The chain is built from TRBV18 and TRBJ1-1, with D tentatively TRBD1 (5 bases). With 3 bases removed from V and 4 bases from J, the gap between germline ends came to 15 bases. The CDR3 is made up of 15 amino acids. Germline-derived CDR1 and CDR2 are KGHSH and LQKENI. The CDR3 coding sequence is TGTGCCAGCTCACCGAGCGGGGGGGGTGGCACTGAAGCTTTCTTT. Amino acid sequence: CASSPSGGGGTEAFF.

V usage is TRBV7-3 and J usage is TRBJ1-2, with 8 nucleotides matching TRBD1. Trimming at V came to 5 bases and at J to 4 bases, leaving 3 bases not matched to a gene. This CDR3 is 13 amino acids long. Germline CDR1 and CDR2: SGHTA and FQGTGA. CDR3 residues: CASSPDRGYGYTF. CDR3 bases: TGTGCCAGCAGCCCAGACAGGGGCTATGGCTACACCTTC.

The chain combines TRBV28 with TRBJ1-3; no definite D call. Germline-derived CDR1 and CDR2 are MDHEN and SYDVKM. V was trimmed by 6 bases and J by 9 bases, leaving 21 bases between them. The CDR3 length is 15 residues. This CDR3 is CASSGRGYLGGTIYF. The CDR3 bases are TGTGCCAGCAGCGGGAGAGGGTATCTTGGAGGCACCATATATTTT.

This chain uses TRBV19 with TRBJ2-5; D is possibly TRBD2 (5 bases). V was trimmed by 5 bases and J by 6 bases, leaving 10 bases between them. The CDR3 covers 12 residues. CDR1 and CDR2 from the germline V gene are LNHDA and SQIVND (reference sequence). DNA for the CDR3: TGTGCCAGTAGTTCTAGCTACCAGACCCAGTACTTC. It is translated as CASSSSYQTQYF.

To note about this clone: The same CDR3 can be traced to other DNA sequences in this sample. The chain couples TRBV5-1 to TRBJ1-4; 7 bases are a match to TRBD1. CDR1 and CDR2 from the germline V gene are SGHRS and YFSETQ. The CDR3 is made up of 14 amino acids. V gave up 0 bases and J gave up 8 bases; unmatched junction bases: 4. CDR3 nucleotide sequence: TGCGCCAGCAGCTTGGGGCAGGGGGGCGAAAAACTGTTTTTT. Its protein product is CASSLGQGGEKLFF.

The V call is TRBV6-1, the J call TRBJ2-7, with a weak D call TRBD1 (5 bases). Germline lookup yields CDR1 MNHNS and CDR2 SASEGT. CDR3 length equals 15 residues. V lost 1 base to trimming and J lost 6 bases, with 16 bases between them. This CDR3 reads CASSEDPGSVREQYF. The CDR3 nucleotides are TGTGCCAGCAGTGAAGACCCAGGGTCAGTTCGCGAGCAGTACTTC.

The rearrangement uses TRBV12-3 or TRBV12-4 and TRBJ1-2; 8 bases match TRBD1. CDR3 size: 13 residues. Trimming removed 4 bases from V and 8 bases from J; junction bases left unmatched: 6. CDR3 sequence (DNA): TGTGCCAGCAGTTATCAGGGGGCGCGGGGCTACACCTTC. This sequence encodes CASSYQGARGYTF.

V gene TRBV2 combines with J gene TRBJ1-1; 9 nucleotides align to TRBD1. V dropped 4 bases and J dropped 5; count of bases not matched to a gene: 2. The CDR3 loop spans 13 amino acids. The germline gives CDR1 SNHLY, CDR2 FYNNEI. The CDR3: CASSGTGVTEAFF. The CDR3 nucleotides read TGTGCCAGCAGTGGGACAGGGGTAACTGAAGCTTTCTTT.

The chain has TRBV28 and TRBJ1-5, with 8 nucleotides matching TRBD1. After removal of 5 bases from V and 1 base from J, the junction contained 7 bases not matched to a gene. The CDR3 totals 16 residues. Germline V gene lookup returns CDR1 MDHEN and CDR2 SYDVKM. The CDR3 DNA reads as TGTGCCAGCAGTCCCATGGGACAGGCGAGCAATCAGCCCCAGCATTTT. This encodes CASSPMGQASNQPQHF.

This chain links TRBV4-1 with TRBJ2-7; tentative D call: TRBD1 (6 bases). Germline assignment: CDR1 MGHRA and CDR2 YSYEKL. This CDR3 spans 15 amino acids. The V gene lost 0 bases and the J gene lost 5 bases, with 14 bases spanning the gap. The CDR3 protein is CASSQDPQGRDEQYF. CDR3 nucleotide sequence: TGCGCCAGCAGCCAAGACCCACAGGGACGAGACGAGCAGTACTTC.

V and J are TRBV2 and TRBJ1-4; possibly TRBD1 for D (5 bases). CDR1 is SNHLY, CDR2 FYNNEI, per germline. Trimming removed 3 bases at V and 3 bases at J, with 17 bases between. The CDR3 runs to 17 residues. The CDR3 reads CASSEGLGIGSNEKLFF. For the CDR3, the DNA is TGTGCCAGCAGTGAGGGGCTGGGGATCGGGTCTAATGAAAAACTGTTTTTT.

The rearrangement joins TRBV28 to TRBJ1-2; the D gene is possibly TRBD1 (6 bases). This CDR3 region has 14 residues. Germline loops: CDR1 MDHEN, CDR2 SYDVKM. Trimming shortened V by 8 bases and J by 8 bases, and 21 bases separated the two germline ends. CDR3 region: CASGTGGQSRGYTF. DNA for the CDR3: TGTGCCAGCGGAACGGGGGGGCAGAGTCGGGGCTACACCTTC.

This clone was detected only once. This sequence joins TRBV29-1 and TRBJ2-3, with a weak D call TRBD1 (5 bases). This CDR3 is 14 amino acids long. The germline V gene has CDR1 SQVTM and CDR2 ANQGSEA. V was shortened by 4 bases and J by 4 bases, with 15 bases between the two germline ends. The CDR3 loop reads CSVGAGLAADTQYF. The CDR3 DNA reads TGCAGCGTTGGGGCAGGGTTGGCCGCAGATACGCAGTATTTT.

The chain couples TRBV9 to TRBJ1-3; 7 bases match TRBD1. Trimming at V came to 4 bases and at J to 4 bases, leaving 8 bases not matched to a gene. Germline V CDR1 and CDR2: SGDLS, YYNGEE. This CDR3 spans 15 amino acids. CDR3 loop: CASSTQGFKGNTIYF. CDR3 DNA sequence: TGTGCCAGCAGCACACAGGGGTTCAAAGGAAACACCATATATTTT.